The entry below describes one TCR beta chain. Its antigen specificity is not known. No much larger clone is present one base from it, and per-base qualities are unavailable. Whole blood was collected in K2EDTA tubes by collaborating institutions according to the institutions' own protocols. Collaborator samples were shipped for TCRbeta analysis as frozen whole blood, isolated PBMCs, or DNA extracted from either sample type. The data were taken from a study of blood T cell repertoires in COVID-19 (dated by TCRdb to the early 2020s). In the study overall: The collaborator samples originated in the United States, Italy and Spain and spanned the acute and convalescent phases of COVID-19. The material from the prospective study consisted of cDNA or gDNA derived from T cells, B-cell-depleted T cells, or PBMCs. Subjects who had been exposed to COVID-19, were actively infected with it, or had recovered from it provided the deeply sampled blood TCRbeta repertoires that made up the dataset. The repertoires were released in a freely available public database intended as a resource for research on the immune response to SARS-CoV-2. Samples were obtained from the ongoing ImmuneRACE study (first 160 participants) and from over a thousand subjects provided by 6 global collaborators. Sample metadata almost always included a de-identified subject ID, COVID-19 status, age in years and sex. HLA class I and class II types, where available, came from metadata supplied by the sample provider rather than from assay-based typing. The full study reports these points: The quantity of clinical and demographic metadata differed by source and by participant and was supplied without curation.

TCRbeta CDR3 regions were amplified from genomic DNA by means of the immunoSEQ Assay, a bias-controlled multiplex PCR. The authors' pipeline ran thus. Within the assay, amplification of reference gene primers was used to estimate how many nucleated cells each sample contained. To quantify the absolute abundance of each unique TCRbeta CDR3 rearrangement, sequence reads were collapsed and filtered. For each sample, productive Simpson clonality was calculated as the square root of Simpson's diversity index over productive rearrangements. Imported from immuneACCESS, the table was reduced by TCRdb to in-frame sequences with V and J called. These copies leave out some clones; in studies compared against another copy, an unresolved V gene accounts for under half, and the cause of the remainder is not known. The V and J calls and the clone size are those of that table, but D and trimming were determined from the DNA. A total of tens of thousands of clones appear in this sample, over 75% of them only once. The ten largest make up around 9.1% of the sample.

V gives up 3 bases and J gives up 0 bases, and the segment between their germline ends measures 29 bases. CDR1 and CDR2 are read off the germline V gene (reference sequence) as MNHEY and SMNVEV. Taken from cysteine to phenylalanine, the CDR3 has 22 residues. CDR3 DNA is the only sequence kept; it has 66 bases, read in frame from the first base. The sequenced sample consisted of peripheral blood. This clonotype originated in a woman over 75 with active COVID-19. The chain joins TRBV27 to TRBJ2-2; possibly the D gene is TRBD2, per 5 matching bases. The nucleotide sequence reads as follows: TGTGCCAGCAGTTTCCCACAACCCCAGGCGCGCGGGTTTGGGGCGAACACCGGGGAGCTGTTTTTT. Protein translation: CASSFPQPQARGFGANTGELFF.